The clone carrying this TCR beta chain was observed a few times. As yet, its antigen is unknown. This specimen comes from a study of cytomegalovirus exposure and HLA in healthy donors. Study results and caveats: CMV serostatus was the sole immune exposure data available. Clonal expansion, a later analysis showed, was greater in HLA-associated TCR beta chains than in equally common others.

Both 60 Vbeta primers and 13 Jbeta primers went into the PCR. TCRdb's table, derived via immunoSEQ multiplex PCR, lists solely in-frame clones and lacks some. The profile shows roughly 150,000 clones, roughly three quarters of them singletons. This TCR derives from a woman in her thirties or forties in good health and CMV-seronegative. The sample comprised PBMCs.

CDR3 loop: CAISDGTSGGGETQYF. CDR3 nucleotides: TGTGCCATCAGTGACGGGACTAGCGGGGGAGGAGAGACCCAGTACTTC. This chain joins TRBV10-3 and TRBJ2-5; 14 nucleotides agree with TRBD2. V shed 3 bases, J shed 4 bases, and the junction held 4 bases outside the gene matches. CDR3 size: 16 residues. Germline V gene sequence: CDR1 ENHRY, CDR2 SYGVKD.